This entry is about one T cell receptor (beta chain). Its cognate antigen is unknown. The data belong to a study of cytomegalovirus exposure and HLA in healthy donors. Here immunoSEQ multiplex PCR was the method, and the copy in TCRdb shows in-frame clones only, minus some. This sample carries some 150,000 clones, 86% of them seen once, and the ten largest clones take about 2.5%. This CDR3 is built from 16 residues. The J segment lost 5 bases and the V segment lost 7 bases, leaving 14 bases of the junction unmatched. Germline CDR1 SGHTA, CDR2 FQGNSA. Study-wide results and limits: Cytomegalovirus association was listed for about 180 TCR beta chains. A few chains tied to CMV proved CMV antigen-specific in vitro.

Material for sequencing was PBMCs. The chain carries TRBV7-2 and TRBJ2-3; 8 bases agree with TRBD2. This TCR was sampled from a man aged 18 to 30 in good health and CMV-seropositive. CDR3 in DNA: TGTGCCAGCACGCGGGGGGCCCCCGATCGGGGAGATACGCAGTATTTT. Translation gives CASTRGAPDRGDTQYF.